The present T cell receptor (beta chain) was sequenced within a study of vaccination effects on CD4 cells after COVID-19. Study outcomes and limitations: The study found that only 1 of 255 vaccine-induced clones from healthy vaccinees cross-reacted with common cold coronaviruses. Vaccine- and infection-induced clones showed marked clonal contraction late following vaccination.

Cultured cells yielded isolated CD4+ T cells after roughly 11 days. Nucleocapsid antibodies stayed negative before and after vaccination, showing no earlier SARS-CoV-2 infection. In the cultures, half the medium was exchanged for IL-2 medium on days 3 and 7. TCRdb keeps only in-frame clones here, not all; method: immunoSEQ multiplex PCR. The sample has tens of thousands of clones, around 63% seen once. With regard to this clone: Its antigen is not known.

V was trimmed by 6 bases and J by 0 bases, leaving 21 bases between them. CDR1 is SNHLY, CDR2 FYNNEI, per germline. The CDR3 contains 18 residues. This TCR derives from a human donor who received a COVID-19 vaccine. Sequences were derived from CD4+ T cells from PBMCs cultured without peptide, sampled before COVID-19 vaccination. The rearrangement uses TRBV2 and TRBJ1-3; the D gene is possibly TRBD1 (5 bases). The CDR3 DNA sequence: TGTGCCAGCAGGCTGTTAGTCGGCTTGACAGACTCTGGAAACACCATATATTTT. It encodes CASRLLVGLTDSGNTIYF.